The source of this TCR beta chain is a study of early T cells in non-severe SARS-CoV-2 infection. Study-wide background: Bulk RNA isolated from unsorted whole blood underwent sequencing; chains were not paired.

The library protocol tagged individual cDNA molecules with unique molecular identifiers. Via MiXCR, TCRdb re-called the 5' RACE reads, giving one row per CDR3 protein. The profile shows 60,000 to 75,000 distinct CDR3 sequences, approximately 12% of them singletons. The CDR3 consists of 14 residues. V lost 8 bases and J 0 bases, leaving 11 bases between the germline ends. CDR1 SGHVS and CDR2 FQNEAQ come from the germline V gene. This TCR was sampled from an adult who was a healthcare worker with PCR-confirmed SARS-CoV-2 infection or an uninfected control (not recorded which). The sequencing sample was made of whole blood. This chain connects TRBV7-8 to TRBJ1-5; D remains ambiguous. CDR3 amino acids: CASGELDSNQPQHF. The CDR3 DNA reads TGTGCCAGCGGCGAATTGGATAGCAATCAGCCCCAGCATTTT. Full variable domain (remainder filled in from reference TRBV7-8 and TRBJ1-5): GAGVSQSPRYKVAKRGQDVALRCDPISGHVSLFWYQQALGQGPEFLTYFQNEAQLDKSGLPSDRFFAERPEGSVSTLKIQRTQQEDSAVYLCASGELDSNQPQHFGDGTRLSIL.